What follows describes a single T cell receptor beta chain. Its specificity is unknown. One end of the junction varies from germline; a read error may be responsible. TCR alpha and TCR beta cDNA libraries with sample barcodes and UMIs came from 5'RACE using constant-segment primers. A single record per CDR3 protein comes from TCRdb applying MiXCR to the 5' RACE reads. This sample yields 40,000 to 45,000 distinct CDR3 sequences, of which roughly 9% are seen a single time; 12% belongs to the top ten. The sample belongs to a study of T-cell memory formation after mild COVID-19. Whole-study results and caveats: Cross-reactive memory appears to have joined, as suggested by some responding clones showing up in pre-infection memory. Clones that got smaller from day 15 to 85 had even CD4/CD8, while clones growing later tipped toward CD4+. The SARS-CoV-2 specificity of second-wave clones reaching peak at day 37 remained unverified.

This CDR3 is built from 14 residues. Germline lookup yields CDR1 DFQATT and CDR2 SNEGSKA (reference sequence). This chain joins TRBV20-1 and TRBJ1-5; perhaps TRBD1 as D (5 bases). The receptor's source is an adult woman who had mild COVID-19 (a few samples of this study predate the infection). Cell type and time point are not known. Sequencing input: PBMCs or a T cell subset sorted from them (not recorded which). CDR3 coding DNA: TGCAGTGCTAGGGCCCCGGGGGAGGCTCAGCCCAAGCATTTT. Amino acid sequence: CSARAPGEAQPKHF.